Included here is one T cell receptor (beta chain) sequence, with context. Germline lookup yields CDR1 KGHSH and CDR2 LQKENI. The V gene end was trimmed by 3 bases and the J gene end by 5 bases; junction bases not matched to a gene: 7. The CDR3 loop spans 15 amino acids. This entry belongs to a study of shared clonotypes between healthy human individuals. The method was immunoSEQ multiplex PCR; TCRdb's version includes in-frame clones alone and lacks a portion of them. The repertoire holds fewer than 1.8 million clones, with 97% to 99% as singletons. This chain joins TRBV18 and TRBJ1-5; 7 nucleotides align to TRBD1. This clonotype originated in a man younger than 45 in good health. The source material was naive CD4+ T cells sorted from blood. The subset denotes: CD45RA+ positively selected. The CDR3 coding sequence is TGTGCCAGCTCACCCCCGACAGGGTCGGATCAGCCCCAGCATTTT. Its protein is CASSPPTGSDQPQHF.